Following are 6 T cell receptor beta chains from one sample sequenced in a study of identical twins. TCRdb called the 5' RACE reads again in MiXCR, with one record for every CDR3 protein. The table includes approximately 1.8 million distinct CDR3 sequences, less than 40% detected once. The sequencing sample was made of cord blood. The origin of the receptors is a newborn girl in good health.

This clonotype was counted ten times or more. The chain is built from TRBV7-9 and TRBJ2-7; 7 nucleotides match TRBD1. Trimming removed 8 bases from V and 0 bases from J; junction bases left unmatched: 7. Germline V gene sequence: CDR1 SEHNR, CDR2 FQNEAQ (reference sequence). This CDR3 region has 14 residues. CDR3 protein: CASRSGTASYEQYF. CDR3 sequence (DNA): TGTGCCAGCCGCTCCGGGACAGCCTCCTACGAGCAGTACTTC.

The chain is built from TRBV20-1 and TRBJ2-3; 13 bases are shared with TRBD2. Trimming took 2 bases from V and 11 from J; bases not matched to a gene: 10. The CDR3 runs 15 residues. Germline assignment: CDR1 DFQATT and CDR2 SNEGSKA (reference sequence). CDR3 coding DNA: TGCAGTGCTAGATTAAGGACTAGCGGGAGAAGAAGGCAGTATTTT. It is translated as CSARLRTSGRRRQYF.

This clonotype has ten or more counts. The chain joins TRBV29-1 to TRBJ1-4; D not certain. The CDR3 contains 10 residues. The germline V gene encodes CDR1 SQVTM and CDR2 ANQGSEA. The V gene lost 3 bases and the J gene lost 7 bases, with 3 bases spanning the gap. CDR3 sequence reads: CSVEGEKLFF. DNA for the CDR3: TGCAGCGTTGAGGGTGAAAAACTGTTTTTT.

This rearrangement joins TRBV10-1 to TRBJ2-5; D may be TRBD2 (5 bases). Matching the DNA end better, TRBJ2-7 makes the J call doubtful. This CDR3 contains 12 residues. Germline lookup yields CDR1 WNHNN and CDR2 SYGVQD (reference sequence). In nucleotides, the CDR3 is TGCGCCACATCGGCGGGCCCCTACGAGCAGTACTTC. Translated: CATSAGPYEQYF.

This clonotype was observed a few times. CDR3 sequence: CASSQDTVKYEQYF. In DNA form, the CDR3 reads TGTGCCAGCAGCCAAGATACGGTGAAATACGAGCAGTACTTC. The chain uses TRBV4-2 and TRBJ2-7; no firm D call. The CDR3 consists of 14 residues. V lost 0 bases and J lost 4, with 10 bases in between. Germline values: CDR1 LGHNA, CDR2 YNFKEQ.

This clonotype was counted a few times. The rearrangement joins TRBV3-1 to TRBJ1-2; D may be TRBD1 (5 bases). The CDR3 spans 15 residues. From germline, CDR1 is LGHDT and CDR2 YNNKEL (reference sequence). Between the trimmed V and J ends, which lost 3 bases and 5 bases, there was a span of 16 bases. The CDR3 loop reads CASSQSPGREYGYTF. In DNA form, the CDR3 reads TGTGCCAGCAGCCAGTCCCCAGGGAGGGAGTATGGCTACACCTTC.